This entry lists 8 T cell receptor beta chains sequenced from one sample in a study of PD-L1 blockade in urothelial cancer. Profiled with immunoSEQ multiplex PCR; TCRdb holds only in-frame clones, not every one. The sample has 50,000 or so clones; roughly 77% are singletons. The specimen comprised PBMCs, sampled around atezolizumab (anti-PD-L1) treatment. Every receptor here comes from a man between 70 and 80 years old with urothelial cancer.

The chain couples TRBV7-2 to TRBJ2-7; 7 nucleotides agree with TRBD2. Trimming at V came to 1 base and at J to 2 bases, leaving 5 bases not matched to a gene. This CDR3 spans 15 amino acids. Germline V gene sequence: CDR1 SGHTA, CDR2 FQGNSA. The chain's CDR3 is CASSLEVGLAYEQYF. CDR3 nucleotides: TGTGCCAGCAGCTTAGAAGTAGGACTAGCCTACGAGCAGTACTTC.

This chain joins TRBV7-6 and TRBJ2-1; 7 nucleotides align to TRBD2. With 5 bases clipped from V and 6 bases from J, the junction kept 4 bases outside the gene matches. The CDR3 is 13 residues long. Germline CDR1 SGHVS, CDR2 FNYEAQ. The CDR3 sequence is CASSVRTSNEQFF. DNA of the CDR3: TGTGCCAGCAGCGTCCGGACTAGCAATGAGCAGTTCTTC.

The chain is built from TRBV6-1 and TRBJ2-2; no clear D. Trimming removed 9 bases from V and 3 bases from J, with 14 bases in between. The CDR3 totals 14 residues. Germline CDR1 MNHNS, CDR2 SASEGT. This chain's CDR3 is CASTALEDTGELFF. DNA of the CDR3: TGTGCCAGTACAGCCCTGGAAGACACCGGGGAGCTGTTTTTT.

The chain links TRBV5-1 to TRBJ2-1; 12 bases line up with TRBD2. The ends lost 4 bases at V and 7 bases at J; junction bases unmatched: 9. The CDR3 contains 16 residues. From germline, CDR1 is SGHRS and CDR2 YFSETQ. Here the CDR3 reads CASSRTSGMGDNEQFF. CDR3 DNA: TGCGCCAGCAGCCGGACTAGCGGGATGGGTGATAATGAGCAGTTCTTC.

The rearrangement joins TRBV5-4 to TRBJ1-5, with no clear D. V gave up 2 bases and J gave up 1 base, with 19 bases separating them. CDR1 and CDR2 (germline): SGHNT, YYREEE (reference sequence). CDR3 length equals 18 residues. The DNA for the CDR3 is TGTGCCAGCAGCTTAACACTATCCAACCTATGGAGCAATCAGCCCCAGCATTTT. Residues: CASSLTLSNLWSNQPQHF.

The gene calls are TRBV5-1 and TRBJ2-2, with D possibly being TRBD1 (5 bases). Trimming took 4 bases from V and 5 from J, leaving 9 bases between them. The CDR3 is made up of 13 amino acids. CDR1 and CDR2 from the germline V gene are SGHRS and YFSETQ. DNA for the CDR3: TGCGCCAGCAGCCGTGGACAAACCGGGGAGCTGTTTTTT. Protein product: CASSRGQTGELFF.

This sequence joins TRBV5-4 and TRBJ1-3; D possibly corresponds to TRBD1 (5 bases). Deletions cut 4 bases from V and 4 bases from J, with 18 bases between. The CDR3 consists of 16 residues. CDR1 and CDR2 (germline): SGHNT, YYREEE (reference sequence). The CDR3 coding sequence is TGTGCCAGCAGCGGTGGACTCGGTGGGGGGGGAAACACCATATATTTT. Translating gives CASSGGLGGGGNTIYF.

This sequence joins TRBV7-9 and TRBJ2-5; D may be TRBD1 (6 bases). Germline lookup yields CDR1 SEHNR and CDR2 FQNEAQ (reference sequence). This CDR3 region has 16 residues. V was cut by 1 base and J by 5 bases, with 17 bases left in between. CDR3 nucleotide sequence: TGTGCCAGCAGCTTAGATTCCAACAGGGATGGGGAGACCCAGTACTTC. This sequence encodes CASSLDSNRDGETQYF.